Listed here are 30 T cell receptor beta chains from one sample, sequenced in a study of blood T cell repertoires in COVID-19. Some clones are missing from TCRdb's copy, which holds only in-frame ones; the method was immunoSEQ multiplex PCR. The table records fewer than 50,000 clones, roughly 88% of them present only once. The sequenced sample consisted of peripheral blood. Source of these receptors: a human donor in a cohort sampled during active COVID-19.

The sample holds one count of this clone. This chain joins TRBV5-1 and TRBJ1-4; 8 bases fit TRBD1. V dropped 2 bases and J dropped 8; count of bases not matched to a gene: 8. Germline-derived CDR1 and CDR2 are SGHRS and YFSETQ. The CDR3 is 15 amino acids. The DNA for the CDR3 is TGCGCCAGCAGCTTCGGCCAGGGGGCGGGAGAAAAACTGTTTTTT. It is translated as CASSFGQGAGEKLFF. The whole variable domain, remainder taken from reference TRBV5-1 and TRBJ1-4, is KAGVTQTPRYLIKTRGQQVTLSCSPISGHRSVSWYQQTPGQGLQFLFEYFSETQRNKGNFPGRFSGRQFSNSRSEMNVSTLELGDSALYLCASSFGQGAGEKLFFGSGTQLSVL.

This clone was detected once. The J gene is TRBJ2-7, the V gene TRBV3-1 (or the pseudogene TRBV3-2), with D possibly being TRBD2 (6 bases). V dropped 1 base and J dropped 6 bases, with 22 bases sitting between them. The CDR3 is 17 residues long. CDR1 LGHDT and CDR2 YNNKEL come from the germline V gene (reference sequence). CDR3 nucleotide sequence: TGTGCCAGCAGCCAAGGGTACCGTTTAGCGGACCTACGCGAGCAGTACTTC. Translation gives CASSQGYRLADLREQYF.

V usage is TRBV28 and J usage is TRBJ2-7; TRBD2 matches 8 bases. V was pared by 7 bases and J by 1 base, with 6 bases of the junction left unmatched. The V gene's germline CDR1 is MDHEN and CDR2 SYDVKM. The CDR3 is made up of 14 amino acids. CDR3 bases: TGTGCCAGCACCCTTAGCGGGAATTCCTACGAGCAGTACTTC. Translated: CASTLSGNSYEQYF.

The table lists this clone with a few counts. This chain uses TRBV7-2 with TRBJ2-7, with TRBD2 matching 8 bases. The CDR3 spans 14 residues. After removal of 3 bases from V and 1 base from J, the junction contained 2 bases not matched to a gene. The germline gives CDR1 SGHTA, CDR2 FQGNSA. This CDR3 reads CASSFSGTSYEQYF. CDR3 DNA: TGTGCCAGCAGCTTTAGCGGGACTTCCTACGAGCAGTACTTC.

This clone was detected only once. The chain has TRBV6-2 or TRBV6-3 and TRBJ1-1; D is uncertain. Trimming shortened V by 0 bases and J by 6 bases, and 14 bases separated the two germline ends. This CDR3 has 15 residues. CDR1 is MNHEY, CDR2 SVGEGT, per germline. CDR3 in amino acids: CASSYSFSGLPEAFF. The CDR3 bases are TGTGCCAGCAGTTACTCATTTTCGGGGTTACCTGAAGCTTTCTTT.

This chain uses TRBV2 with TRBJ2-1, with TRBD2 identical over 10 bases. This CDR3 has 14 amino acids. CDR1 is SNHLY, CDR2 FYNNEI, per germline. The V gene end was trimmed by 8 bases and the J gene end by 6 bases; junction bases not matched to a gene: 7. CDR3 residues: CASGLAGAGNEQFF. CDR3 DNA: TGTGCCAGCGGTCTAGCGGGAGCAGGCAATGAGCAGTTCTTC. The whole variable domain, remainder taken from reference TRBV2 and TRBJ2-1, is EPEVTQTPSHQVTQMGQEVILRCVPISNHLYFYWYRQILGQKVEFLVSFYNNEISEKSEIFDDQFSVERPDGSNFTLKIRSTKLEDSAMYFCASGLAGAGNEQFFGPGTRLTVL.

The chain recombines TRBV6-5 with TRBJ2-7, with D tentatively TRBD1 (6 bases). CDR3 size: 13 residues. Trimming took off 6 bases at V and 1 base at J, with 10 bases between the two ends. From germline, CDR1 is MNHEY and CDR2 SVGAGI. The CDR3: CASSETGSYEQYF. In DNA, the CDR3 is TGTGCCAGCAGCGAGACAGGTTCCTACGAGCAGTACTTC.

The rearrangement uses TRBV7-9 and TRBJ2-7; 8 nucleotides match TRBD1. In germline, CDR1 is SEHNR, CDR2 FQNEAQ (reference sequence). The J segment lost 5 bases and the V segment lost 1 base, leaving 4 bases of the junction unmatched. The CDR3 loop spans 14 amino acids. The CDR3 loop is CASSLGRQGNEQYF. The CDR3 nucleotides are TGTGCCAGCAGCTTAGGAAGACAGGGGAACGAGCAGTACTTC.

This sequence joins TRBV7-8 and TRBJ1-4; D possibly corresponds to TRBD1 (5 bases). Looked up from germline, CDR1 is SGHVS and CDR2 is FQNEAQ. Trimming left V 1 base short and J 4 bases short, with 10 bases between. The length of the CDR3 is 15 residues. The CDR3 protein is CASSLVGGGNEKLFF. The DNA for the CDR3 is TGTGCCAGCAGCTTAGTTGGGGGGGGTAATGAAAAACTGTTTTTT.

The rearrangement links TRBV7-2 to TRBJ1-2; D possibly corresponds to TRBD1 (5 bases). From germline, CDR1 is SGHTA and CDR2 FQGNSA. The V and J ends lost 2 bases and 4 bases respectively, with 14 bases between them. The CDR3 loop spans 15 amino acids. CDR3 sequence: CASSLFPGPGYGYTF. The DNA for the CDR3 is TGTGCCAGCAGCTTATTTCCAGGGCCTGGCTATGGCTACACCTTC. Together with reference TRBV7-2 and TRBJ1-2, the CDR3 gives the full variable domain: GAGVSQSPSNKVTEKGKDVELRCDPISGHTALYWYRQSLGQGLEFLIYFQGNSAPDKSGLPSDRFSAERTGGSVSTLTIQRTQQEDSAVYLCASSLFPGPGYGYTFGSGTRLTVV.

This clone came up once. The chain uses TRBV3-1 (or the pseudogene TRBV3-2) and TRBJ2-5, with D possibly matching TRBD1 (6 bases). The V end lost 6 bases, the J end lost 5 bases, and 19 bases lay between the germline ends. The CDR3 consists of 15 residues. The germline V gene has CDR1 LGHDT and CDR2 YNNKEL (reference sequence). The DNA for the CDR3 is TGTGCCAGCAGACACTGGGACACCCAACGGGAGACCCAGTACTTC. Translating it yields CASRHWDTQRETQYF.

The genes are TRBV19 and TRBJ1-5; perhaps TRBD1 as D (6 bases). The CDR3 contains 14 residues. The V gene's germline CDR1 is LNHDA and CDR2 SQIVND (reference sequence). The ends were cut back, 5 bases at V and 7 bases at J, with 15 bases in the middle. In DNA form, the CDR3 reads TGTGCCAGTAGTTTTCGACAGGAGAGGCAGCCCCAGCATTTT. This gives the protein CASSFRQERQPQHF.

This clone showed up just a few times. The V and J genes are TRBV6-5 and TRBJ2-2; 10 bases agree with TRBD1. CDR1 MNHEY and CDR2 SVGAGI come from the germline V gene. The CDR3 is made up of 14 amino acids. The junction had 4 bases not matched to a gene; V was cut back by 5 bases and J by 7 bases. CDR3 residues: CASSQTGGLGELFF. CDR3 DNA: TGTGCCAGCAGTCAGACAGGGGGCCTCGGGGAGCTGTTTTTT.

The V and J genes are TRBV11-2 and TRBJ1-1, with 9 bases identical to TRBD1. Germline values: CDR1 SGHAT, CDR2 FQNNGV. The CDR3 has 13 residues. Unmatched junction bases numbered 7, after V lost 4 bases and J lost 10 bases. In DNA, the CDR3 is TGTGCCAGCAGCTACAAGTGGACAGGGGCAGCTTTCTTT. It yields the protein CASSYKWTGAAFF.

The chain employs TRBV10-3 and TRBJ1-1, with 7 bases aligning to TRBD1. The CDR3 runs 14 residues. V gave up 3 bases and J gave up 1 base; unmatched junction bases: 2. Germline V gene data show CDR1 as ENHRY and CDR2 as SYGVKD. CDR3 protein: CAISEGTANTEAFF. CDR3 DNA sequence: TGTGCCATCAGTGAAGGGACAGCGAACACTGAAGCTTTCTTT.

The CDR3 reads CASSFGGSYEQYF. The CDR3 DNA reads TGTGCCAGCAGCTTCGGCGGCTCCTACGAGCAGTACTTC. V is TRBV7-2 and J is TRBJ2-7; D unclear. V was trimmed by 3 bases and J by 0 bases, leaving 6 bases between them. The CDR3 runs 13 residues. In germline, CDR1 is SGHTA, CDR2 FQGNSA. Supplemented by reference TRBV7-2 and TRBJ2-7, the full variable domain reads GAGVSQSPSNKVTEKGKDVELRCDPISGHTALYWYRQSLGQGLEFLIYFQGNSAPDKSGLPSDRFSAERTGGSVSTLTIQRTQQEDSAVYLCASSFGGSYEQYFGPGTRLTVT.

This chain connects TRBV6-2 or TRBV6-3 to TRBJ1-2; D may be TRBD1 (6 bases). Germline lookup yields CDR1 MNHEY and CDR2 SVGEGT. Trimming took off 4 bases at V and 8 bases at J, with 14 bases between the two ends. The CDR3 consists of 13 residues. The CDR3 here is CASSFNREGGYTF. The CDR3, as DNA: TGTGCCAGCAGTTTCAACAGGGAAGGCGGCTACACCTTC.

This clone was seen just once. The gene calls are TRBV7-2 and TRBJ2-1, with TRBD1 matching 8 bases. Germline CDR1 is SGHTA and CDR2 is FQGNSA. This CDR3 spans 16 amino acids. V lost 5 bases and J lost 4; bases outside the gene matches: 10. As DNA, the CDR3 is TGTGCCAGCAGCCGCCGGACAGGGACGGGATACAATGAGCAGTTCTTC. It translates to CASSRRTGTGYNEQFF.

In DNA form, the CDR3 reads TGTGCCAGCAGCTTAGACGGTCAGGGGGCTGTTTATGAGCAGTTCTTC. Protein: CASSLDGQGAVYEQFF. The genes are TRBV7-9 and TRBJ2-1; 8 nucleotides match TRBD1. The CDR3 extends over 16 amino acids. Germline lookup yields CDR1 SEHNR and CDR2 FQNEAQ (reference sequence). V shed 1 base, J shed 8 bases, and the junction held 10 bases outside the gene matches. Variable domain in full (rest from reference TRBV7-9 and TRBJ2-1): DTGVSQNPRHKITKRGQNVTFRCDPISEHNRLYWYRQTLGQGPEFLTYFQNEAQLEKSRLLSDRFSAERPKGSFSTLEIQRTEQGDSAMYLCASSLDGQGAVYEQFFGPGTRLTVL.

The chain recombines TRBV6-1 with TRBJ2-1, with D perhaps TRBD2 (6 bases). The V end lost 4 bases, the J end lost 10 bases, and 23 bases lay between the germline ends. Germline values: CDR1 MNHNS, CDR2 SASEGT. The CDR3 has 16 amino acids. CDR3 DNA sequence: TGTGCCAGCAGTGGGGGTCTAAGATCGCAGGAGGGGGAGCAGTTCTTC. Protein: CASSGGLRSQEGEQFF.

This chain links TRBV5-4 with TRBJ1-2; TRBD1 matches 9 bases. CDR3 length: 14 amino acids. Germline CDR1 is SGHNT and CDR2 is YYREEE (reference sequence). CDR3 DNA: TGTGTTACATACCGGGACAGGGAATACTATGGCTACACCTTC. This sequence encodes CVTYRDREYYGYTF.

The chain links TRBV7-2 to TRBJ2-7, with TRBD1 identical over 10 bases. The CDR3 spans 14 residues. Trimming took 3 bases from V and 6 from J; bases not matched to a gene: 5. CDR1 and CDR2 from the germline V gene are SGHTA and FQGNSA. CDR3 DNA sequence: TGTGCCAGCAGCTTGCGACAGGGGGCTGTCGAGCAGTACTTC. This codes for CASSLRQGAVEQYF.

This rearrangement joins TRBV9 to TRBJ2-2; 11 bases are shared with TRBD2. Germline lookup yields CDR1 SGDLS and CDR2 YYNGEE. The CDR3 runs to 19 residues. The ends lost 4 bases at V and 4 bases at J; junction bases unmatched: 15. The CDR3 bases are TGTGCCAGCAGCCCAGACTTGGGCCTTAGCGGGAGGGCCACCGGGGAGCTGTTTTTT. Protein product: CASSPDLGLSGRATGELFF.

The chain couples TRBV5-4 to TRBJ2-1; D ambiguous. CDR3 size: 12 residues. Trimming took off 3 bases at V and 7 bases at J, with 8 bases between the two ends. Germline V CDR1 and CDR2: SGHNT, YYREEE (reference sequence). The CDR3 region is CASSSQWNEQFF. In DNA, the CDR3 is TGTGCCAGCAGCTCCCAGTGGAATGAGCAGTTCTTC.

The chain combines TRBV7-2 with TRBJ2-4; 8 bases fit TRBD2. Germline V gene lookup returns CDR1 SGHTA and CDR2 FQGNSA. The CDR3 consists of 14 residues. Trimming took 5 bases from V and 3 from J; bases not matched to a gene: 3. The CDR3 DNA reads as TGTGCCAGCAGCCCGGGAGGGGACAAAAACATTCAGTACTTC. Residues: CASSPGGDKNIQYF.

The V and J genes are TRBV5-1 and TRBJ2-3; 7 bases line up with TRBD2. This CDR3 region has 15 residues. Per the germline V gene, CDR1 is SGHRS and CDR2 is YFSETQ. Unmatched junction bases numbered 3, after V lost 0 bases and J lost 2 bases. The CDR3 nucleotides are TGCGCCAGCAGCTTGGTGAGCGGGAACACAGATACGCAGTATTTT. Its protein is CASSLVSGNTDTQYF.

The chain is built from TRBV5-4 and TRBJ1-6; 7 nucleotides match TRBD1. V was clipped by 2 bases and J by 4 bases; unmatched bases: 6. The CDR3 covers 16 residues. CDR1 and CDR2 (germline): SGHNT, YYREEE (reference sequence). CDR3 in DNA: TGTGCCAGCAGCTTCGGGCAGGGGGGTTATAATTCACCCCTCCACTTT. Its protein is CASSFGQGGYNSPLHF.

This clone was recorded only once. This chain links TRBV20-1 with TRBJ2-3; 12 bases agree with TRBD2. This CDR3 region has 17 residues. Germline V CDR1 and CDR2: DFQATT, SNEGSKA (reference sequence). Losses at the gene ends were 6 bases for V and 2 bases for J; bases not matched to a gene: 12. The CDR3 reads CSASPPSGRALTDTQYF. CDR3 DNA sequence: TGCAGTGCAAGTCCCCCTAGCGGGAGGGCCCTCACAGATACGCAGTATTTT.

The gene calls are TRBV3-1 (or the pseudogene TRBV3-2) and TRBJ2-7, with no clear D. This CDR3 comprises 15 residues. Looked up from germline, CDR1 is LGHDT and CDR2 is YNNKEL (reference sequence). Deletions cut 2 bases from V and 6 bases from J, with 17 bases between. The CDR3 reads CASSQKAGPSPEQYF. The DNA of the CDR3 is TGTGCCAGCAGCCAAAAGGCAGGCCCCTCCCCCGAGCAGTACTTC.

The J gene is TRBJ2-3, the V gene TRBV7-9, with 13 bases lining up with TRBD2. V lost 6 bases and J lost 3; bases outside the gene matches: 6. Germline CDR1 is SEHNR and CDR2 is FQNEAQ (reference sequence). The CDR3 extends over 16 amino acids. The CDR3 DNA sequence: TGTGCCAGCAGTCAGCGGACTAGCGGGAGTACAGATACGCAGTATTTT. Translating gives CASSQRTSGSTDTQYF.